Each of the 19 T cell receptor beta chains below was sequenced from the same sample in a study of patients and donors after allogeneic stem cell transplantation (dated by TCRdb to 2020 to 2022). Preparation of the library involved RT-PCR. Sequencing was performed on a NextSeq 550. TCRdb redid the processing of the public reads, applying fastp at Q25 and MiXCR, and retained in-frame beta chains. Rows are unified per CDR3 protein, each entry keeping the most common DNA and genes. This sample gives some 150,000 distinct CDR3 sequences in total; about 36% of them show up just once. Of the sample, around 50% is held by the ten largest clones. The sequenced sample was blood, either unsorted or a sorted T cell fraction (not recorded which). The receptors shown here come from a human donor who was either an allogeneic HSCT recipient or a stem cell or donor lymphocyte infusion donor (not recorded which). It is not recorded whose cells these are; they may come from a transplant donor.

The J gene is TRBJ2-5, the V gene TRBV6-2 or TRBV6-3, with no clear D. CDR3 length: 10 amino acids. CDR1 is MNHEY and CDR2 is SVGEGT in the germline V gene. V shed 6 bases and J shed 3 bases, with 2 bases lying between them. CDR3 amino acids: CASREETQYF. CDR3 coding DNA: TGTGCCAGCAGAGAAGAGACCCAGTACTTC.

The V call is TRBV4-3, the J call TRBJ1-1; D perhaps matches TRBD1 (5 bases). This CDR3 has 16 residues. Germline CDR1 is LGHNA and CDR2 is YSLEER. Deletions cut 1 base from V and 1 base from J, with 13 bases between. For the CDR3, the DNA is TGCGCCAGCAGCCAAGTAGTAGGGGTTGGGAACACTGAAGCTTTCTTT. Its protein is CASSQVVGVGNTEAFF.

The CDR3 here is CASSLGQFNQPQHF. The CDR3, as DNA: TGTGCCAGCAGTTTAGGACAGTTCAATCAGCCCCAGCATTTT. J is TRBJ1-5 and V is TRBV12-3 or TRBV12-4; TRBD1 is a possible D gene (5 bases). The V gene lost 1 base and the J gene lost 3 bases, with 7 bases spanning the gap. The CDR3 length is 14 residues.

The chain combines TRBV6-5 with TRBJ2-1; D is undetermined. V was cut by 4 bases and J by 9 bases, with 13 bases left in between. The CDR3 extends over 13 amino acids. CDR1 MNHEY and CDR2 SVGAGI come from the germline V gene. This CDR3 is CASSSVDTGEQFF. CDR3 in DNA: TGTGCCAGCAGTTCGGTAGATACCGGTGAGCAGTTCTTC.

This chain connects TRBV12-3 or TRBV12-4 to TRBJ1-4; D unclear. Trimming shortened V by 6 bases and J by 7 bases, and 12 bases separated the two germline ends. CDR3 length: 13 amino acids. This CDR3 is CASSGELGEKLFF. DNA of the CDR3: TGTGCCAGCAGCGGGGAGCTCGGTGAAAAACTGTTTTTT.

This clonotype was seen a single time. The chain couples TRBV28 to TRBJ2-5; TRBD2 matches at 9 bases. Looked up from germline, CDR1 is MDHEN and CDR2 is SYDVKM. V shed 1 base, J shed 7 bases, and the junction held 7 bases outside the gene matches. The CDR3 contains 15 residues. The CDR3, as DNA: TGTGCCAGCAGTTTATTGGCGGGGGGGCTCGGGACCCAGTACTTC. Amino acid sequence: CASSLLAGGLGTQYF.

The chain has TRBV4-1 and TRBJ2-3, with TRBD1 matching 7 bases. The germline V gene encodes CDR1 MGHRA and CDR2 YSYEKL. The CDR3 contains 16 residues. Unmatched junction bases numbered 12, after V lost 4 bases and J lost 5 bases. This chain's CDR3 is CASSLSRQRDRDTQYF. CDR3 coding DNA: TGCGCCAGCAGCCTTTCAAGGCAGAGGGACAGAGATACGCAGTATTTT.

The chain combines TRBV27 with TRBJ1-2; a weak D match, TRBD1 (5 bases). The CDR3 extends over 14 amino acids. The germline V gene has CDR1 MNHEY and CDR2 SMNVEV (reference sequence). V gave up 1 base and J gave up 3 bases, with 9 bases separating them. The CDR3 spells CASSLFWGDYGYTF. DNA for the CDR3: TGTGCCAGCAGTTTATTTTGGGGGGACTATGGCTACACCTTC.

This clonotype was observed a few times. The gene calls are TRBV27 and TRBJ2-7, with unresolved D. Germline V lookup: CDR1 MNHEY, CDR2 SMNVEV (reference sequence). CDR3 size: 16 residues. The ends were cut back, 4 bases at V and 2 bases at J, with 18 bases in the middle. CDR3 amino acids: CASSSLNSPITYEQYF. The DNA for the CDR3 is TGTGCCAGCAGTTCCTTAAACAGCCCAATTACCTACGAGCAGTACTTC.

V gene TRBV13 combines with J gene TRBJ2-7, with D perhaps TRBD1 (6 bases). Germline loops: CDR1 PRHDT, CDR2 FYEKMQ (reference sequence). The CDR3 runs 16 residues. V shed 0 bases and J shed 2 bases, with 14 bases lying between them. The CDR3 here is CASSLGRHREPYEQYF. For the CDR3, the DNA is TGTGCCAGCAGCTTAGGCCGACACAGGGAGCCCTACGAGCAGTACTTC.

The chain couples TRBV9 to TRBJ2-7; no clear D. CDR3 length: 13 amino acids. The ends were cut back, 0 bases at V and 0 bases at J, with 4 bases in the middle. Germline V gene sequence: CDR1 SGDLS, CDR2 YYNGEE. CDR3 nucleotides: TGTGCCAGCAGCGTAGAAGGCTCCTACGAGCAGTACTTC. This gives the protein CASSVEGSYEQYF.

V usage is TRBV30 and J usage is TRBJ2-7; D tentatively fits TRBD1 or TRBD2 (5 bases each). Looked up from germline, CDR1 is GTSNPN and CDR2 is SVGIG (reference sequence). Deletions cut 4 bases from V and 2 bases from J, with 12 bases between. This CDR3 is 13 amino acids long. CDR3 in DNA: TGTGCCTGGAATGGGGGTCGCCCCTACGAGCAGTACTTC. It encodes CAWNGGRPYEQYF.

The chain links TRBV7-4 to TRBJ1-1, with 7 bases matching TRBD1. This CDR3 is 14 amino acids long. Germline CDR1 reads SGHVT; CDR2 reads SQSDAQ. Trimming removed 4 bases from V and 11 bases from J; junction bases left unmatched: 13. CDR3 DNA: TGTGCCAGCAGCTCCCCCAAGGGGGCAGCGGGGGCTTTCTTT. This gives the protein CASSSPKGAAGAFF.

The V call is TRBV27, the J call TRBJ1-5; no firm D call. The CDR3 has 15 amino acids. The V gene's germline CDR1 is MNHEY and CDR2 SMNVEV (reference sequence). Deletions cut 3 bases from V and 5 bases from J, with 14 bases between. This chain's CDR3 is CASSFGNGIDQPQHF. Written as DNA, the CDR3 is TGTGCCAGCAGTTTCGGTAACGGGATTGATCAGCCCCAGCATTTT.

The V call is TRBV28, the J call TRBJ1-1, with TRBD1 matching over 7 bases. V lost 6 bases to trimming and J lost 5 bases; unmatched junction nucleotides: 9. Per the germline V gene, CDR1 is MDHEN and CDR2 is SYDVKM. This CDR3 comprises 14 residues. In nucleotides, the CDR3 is TGTGCCAGCAGCACCGACAGGGCCCTGACTGAAGCTTTCTTT. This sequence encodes CASSTDRALTEAFF.

The CDR3 DNA is TGTGCCAGCAGTTTCGATTCTGGACTGGGGATTGAGCCCCAGCATTTT. Translation gives CASSFDSGLGIEPQHF. This chain joins TRBV12-3 or TRBV12-4 and TRBJ1-5; D is unresolved. V was shortened by 3 bases and J by 8 bases, with 20 bases between the two germline ends. The CDR3 is 16 residues long.

CDR3 coding DNA: TGTGCCAGCACCGCCCCGGGACATGATAATTCACCCCTCCACTTT. Its protein is CASTAPGHDNSPLHF. V and J are TRBV7-9 and TRBJ1-6; D possibly corresponds to TRBD1 (6 bases). CDR1 and CDR2 (germline): SEHNR, FQNEAQ (reference sequence). The CDR3 contains 15 residues. V was trimmed by 7 bases and J by 5 bases, leaving 15 bases between them.

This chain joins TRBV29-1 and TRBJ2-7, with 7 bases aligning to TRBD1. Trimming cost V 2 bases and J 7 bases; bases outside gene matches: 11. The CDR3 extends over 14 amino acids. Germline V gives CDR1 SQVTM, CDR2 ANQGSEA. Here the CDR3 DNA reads TGCAGCGTTGAAACGGGACAGCGCTTACGGGAGCAGTACTTC. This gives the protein CSVETGQRLREQYF.

The CDR3 sequence: CASRVGQGALHF. The CDR3 DNA reads TGTGCCAGCAGAGTAGGACAGGGCGCCCTCCACTTT. V gene TRBV6-5 combines with J gene TRBJ1-6, with 8 bases matching TRBD1. V shed 6 bases and J 14 bases; nucleotides not matched to a gene: 6. Germline V CDR1 and CDR2: MNHEY, SVGAGI. This CDR3 has 12 residues.